This TCR beta chain was sequenced in a study of control samples from healthy donors and cancer patients. CDR1 is MNHNY and CDR2 is SVGAGI in the germline V gene (reference sequence). The CDR3 covers 15 residues. The J segment lost 5 bases and the V segment lost 8 bases, leaving 8 bases of the junction unmatched. The repertoire was sequenced with immunoSEQ multiplex PCR; TCRdb's copy has only in-frame clones and lacks some. The sample has 100,000 or so clones; 82% are singletons. Material: blood. The V and J genes are TRBV6-6 and TRBJ1-5; the match to TRBD1 covers 11 bases. The TCR sequence derives from a woman aged 55-69 years in good health. DNA for the CDR3: TGTGCCAGCGTTAGGACAGGGGGCATGGATCAGCCCCAGCATTTT. The encoded protein is CASVRTGGMDQPQHF.